Following are 5 T cell receptor beta chains from one sample sequenced in a study of T-cell memory formation after mild COVID-19. TCRdb itself ran the 5' RACE reads through MiXCR, one entry per CDR3 protein. The table lists roughly 450,000 distinct CDR3 sequences, 18% of them singletons. The sequencing sample was made of PBMCs or a T cell subset sorted from them (not recorded which). The source of these receptors is an adult woman who had mild COVID-19 (a few samples of this study predate the infection). Cell type and time point are not known.

This sequence joins TRBV7-9 and TRBJ2-1; D may be TRBD2 (7 bases). CDR3 length: 14 amino acids. The V gene lost 5 bases and the J gene lost 9 bases, with 17 bases spanning the gap. Germline assignment: CDR1 SEHNR and CDR2 FQNEAQ (reference sequence). The CDR3 bases are TGTGCCAGCAGCCCAGGACTAGGGGACACTGAGCAGTTCTTC. This translates into CASSPGLGDTEQFF.

J is TRBJ2-5 and V is TRBV10-3, with 8 bases that match TRBD1. CDR3 length equals 23 residues. Trimming removed 4 bases from V and 7 bases from J; junction bases left unmatched: 35. CDR1 and CDR2 from the germline V gene are ENHRY and SYGVKD. The CDR3 nucleotides are TGTGCCATCAGTGTCGGGGCCCTTAGGGGGACGCCGGGACAGGATCCCCGAAGGGGGACCCAGTACTTC. Encoded protein: CAISVGALRGTPGQDPRRGTQYF.

The rearrangement uses TRBV28 and TRBJ2-7; 11 bases align to TRBD2. There are 20 residues in the CDR3. J lost 6 bases, V lost 5 bases, and 24 bases had no gene match. Germline V CDR1 and CDR2: MDHEN, SYDVKM. DNA of the CDR3: TGTGCCAGCAGTCCCTTAGGGGCGGTGATAGCGGGAGGGTTCGGACGCGAGCAGTACTTC. It is translated as CASSPLGAVIAGGFGREQYF.

This chain uses TRBV5-4 with TRBJ2-5; 9 bases line up with TRBD2. With V trimmed by 2 bases and J by 2 bases, 4 bases remained unmatched. The CDR3 is 15 amino acids. Germline loops: CDR1 SGHNT, CDR2 YYREEE (reference sequence). The CDR3 DNA is TGTGCCAGCAGCTTTAGCGGGGGAGATCAAGAGACCCAGTACTTC. It encodes CASSFSGGDQETQYF.

This clonotype was seen just once. The CDR3 DNA sequence: TGTGCCAGCAGCTCCGCCGGTGTTGGCGAGCAGTACTTC. Translating it yields CASSSAGVGEQYF. The chain carries TRBV11-2 and TRBJ2-7, with D unclear. V was trimmed by 4 bases and J by 6 bases, leaving 13 bases between them. Germline V lookup: CDR1 SGHAT, CDR2 FQNNGV. The CDR3 runs 13 residues. Full variable domain (missing parts from reference TRBV11-2 and TRBJ2-7): EAGVAQSPRYKIIEKRQSVAFWCNPISGHATLYWYQQILGQGPKLLIQFQNNGVVDDSQLPKDRFSAERLKGVDSTLKIQPAKLEDSAVYLCASSSAGVGEQYFGPGTRLTVT.